A single sample gave rise to the 24 T cell receptor beta chains below, sequenced in a study of PD-1 blockade in classical Hodgkin lymphoma. TCRdb's copy holds only in-frame clones and misses some; the assay was immunoSEQ multiplex PCR. The sample carries about 47,000 clones, 70% to 80% recorded once. Time point specified: cycle 4 day 1 (C4D1), after more than five weeks of nivolumab. Exposure to brentuximab vedotin varied, and each patient had relapsed following autologous stem cell transplantation. The source material was peripheral blood mononuclear cells (PBMCs), sampled before the fourth cycle of nivolumab. These receptors originate from a human donor with classical Hodgkin lymphoma.

The chain is built from TRBV6-6 and TRBJ1-5; D might be TRBD1 (5 bases). V lost 8 bases to trimming and J lost 6 bases, with 20 bases between them. Germline CDR1 reads MNHNY; CDR2 reads SVGAGI (reference sequence). The CDR3 is 15 residues long. CDR3 loop: CASEGRGGYIQPQHF. Here the CDR3 DNA reads TGTGCCAGCGAGGGACGCGGGGGGTATATTCAGCCCCAGCATTTT.

The sample holds one count of this clone. The J gene is TRBJ2-1, the V gene TRBV6-4; 10 positions match TRBD2. In germline, CDR1 is MRHNA, CDR2 SNTAGT. V shed 5 bases, J shed 7 bases, and the junction held 11 bases outside the gene matches. This CDR3 contains 16 residues. The CDR3 reads CASSLYSSGSVNEQFF. The DNA of the CDR3 is TGTGCCAGCAGTTTATATTCTAGCGGGAGTGTGAATGAGCAGTTCTTC.

The chain recombines TRBV6-1 with TRBJ1-3, with a possible D match to TRBD1 (6 bases). Trimming pared 6 bases from V and 2 bases from J, leaving 14 bases between. The CDR3 covers 15 residues. Germline CDR1 MNHNS, CDR2 SASEGT. The CDR3 sequence: CASRKGTGTGNTIYF. CDR3 DNA: TGTGCCAGCAGGAAGGGTACAGGGACTGGAAACACCATATATTTT.

The chain couples TRBV7-2 to TRBJ1-1, with D perhaps matching TRBD1 (5 bases). The CDR3 is 16 residues long. The ends were cut back, 7 bases at V and 2 bases at J, with 20 bases in the middle. The V gene's germline CDR1 is SGHTA and CDR2 FQGNSA. The CDR3: CASNSGGMGPNTEAFF. CDR3 DNA sequence: TGTGCCAGCAATTCCGGTGGTATGGGGCCAAACACTGAAGCTTTCTTT.

This clone was counted once. The chain joins TRBV27 to TRBJ1-2; D is perhaps TRBD1 (6 bases). Germline V gives CDR1 MNHEY, CDR2 SMNVEV (reference sequence). This CDR3 contains 14 residues. Trimming removed 0 bases from V and 3 bases from J, with 8 bases in between. The CDR3 sequence: CASSLSPGDYGYTF. The CDR3 DNA sequence: TGTGCCAGCAGTTTATCTCCAGGGGACTATGGCTACACCTTC.

The chain uses TRBV23-1 and TRBJ2-5; 9 nucleotides match TRBD1. TRBV23-1 is an ORF for which the function is uncertain. J gave up 5 bases and V 7 bases, and 11 bases lay outside the gene matches. CDR3 length: 15 amino acids. The CDR3 here is CASTTSGTGRETQYF. CDR3 bases: TGCGCCAGCACCACTTCCGGGACAGGGAGGGAGACCCAGTACTTC.

The chain carries TRBV30 and TRBJ1-3; D perhaps matches TRBD1 (6 bases). The length of the CDR3 is 16 residues. The germline V gene has CDR1 GTSNPN and CDR2 SVGIG (reference sequence). V shed 4 bases and J shed 0 bases, with 16 bases lying between them. The CDR3 spells CAWTRLDRSSGNTIYF. CDR3 DNA: TGTGCCTGGACCCGCCTGGACAGAAGCTCTGGAAACACCATATATTTT.

The V gene is TRBV28, the J gene TRBJ2-7; D unresolved. The germline CDR1 and CDR2 sequences are MDHEN and SYDVKM. The CDR3 consists of 14 residues. V was pared by 2 bases and J by 6 bases, with 14 bases between. The CDR3 spells CASSLGQRLGEQYF. CDR3 coding DNA: TGTGCCAGCAGTTTAGGGCAGAGGTTGGGCGAGCAGTACTTC.

The chain carries TRBV6-5 and TRBJ2-7, with D possibly matching TRBD1 (5 bases). This CDR3 region has 13 residues. V shed 7 bases and J shed 5 bases, with 15 bases lying between them. CDR1 MNHEY and CDR2 SVGAGI come from the germline V gene. The CDR3 nucleotides read TGTGCCAGCACTCGTACAGGTGGGGACGAGCAGTACTTC. Amino acids: CASTRTGGDEQYF.

This chain uses TRBV5-1 with TRBJ2-3; D not resolved. With 4 bases removed from V and 6 bases from J, the gap between germline ends came to 9 bases. The CDR3 contains 12 residues. Looked up from germline, CDR1 is SGHRS and CDR2 is YFSETQ. The CDR3 sequence is CASSLVGDTQYF. The CDR3 DNA reads as TGCGCCAGCAGCCTCGTAGGGGATACGCAGTATTTT.

The rearrangement links TRBV5-1 to TRBJ1-3; D not resolved. Looked up from germline, CDR1 is SGHRS and CDR2 is YFSETQ. CDR3 length equals 17 residues. Trimming removed 0 bases at V and 0 bases at J, with 13 bases between. Here the CDR3 reads CASSLAGWEISGNTIYF. The CDR3 DNA reads as TGCGCCAGCAGCTTGGCCGGATGGGAGATCTCTGGAAACACCATATATTTT. The variable domain in full, with the rest retrieved from reference TRBV5-1 and TRBJ1-3, is KAGVTQTPRYLIKTRGQQVTLSCSPISGHRSVSWYQQTPGQGLQFLFEYFSETQRNKGNFPGRFSGRQFSNSRSEMNVSTLELGDSALYLCASSLAGWEISGNTIYFGEGSWLTVV.

J is TRBJ1-6 and V is TRBV7-8; D gene uncertain. This CDR3 is 15 amino acids long. CDR1 and CDR2 from the germline V gene are SGHVS and FQNEAQ. V lost 3 bases and J 7 bases, leaving 13 bases between the germline ends. DNA for the CDR3: TGTGCCAGCAGCTTTCCCGGCAACTCCAATTCACCCCTCCACTTT. It encodes CASSFPGNSNSPLHF.

J is TRBJ2-3 and V is TRBV7-9, with a possible D match to TRBD1 (5 bases). Between the trimmed V and J ends, which lost 2 bases and 4 bases, there was a span of 13 bases. The CDR3 runs 15 residues. The germline gives CDR1 SEHNR, CDR2 FQNEAQ (reference sequence). The CDR3 spells CASSLQGGEADTQYF. The CDR3 DNA reads TGTGCCAGCAGCTTACAGGGCGGTGAAGCAGATACGCAGTATTTT.

The chain recombines TRBV7-9 with TRBJ2-4; TRBD1 agrees at 9 bases. V lost 6 bases to trimming and J lost 2 bases; unmatched junction nucleotides: 8. This CDR3 has 16 residues. Germline CDR1 and CDR2: SEHNR and FQNEAQ (reference sequence). CDR3 residues: CASSPDRGNSKNIQYF. In DNA form, the CDR3 reads TGTGCCAGCAGTCCCGACAGGGGGAATTCCAAAAACATTCAGTACTTC.

The rearrangement links TRBV9 to TRBJ2-6, with 7 bases identical to TRBD2. Per germline, CDR1 SGDLS and CDR2 YYNGEE. The CDR3 extends over 15 amino acids. V lost 3 bases, J lost 2 bases, and 2 bases stayed unmatched. The CDR3: CASSESGAGANVLTF. As DNA, the CDR3 is TGTGCCAGCAGCGAAAGCGGGGCTGGGGCCAACGTCCTGACTTTC.

The chain recombines TRBV6-1 with TRBJ2-1; possibly TRBD1 or TRBD2 for D (5 bases each). The CDR3 is 12 amino acids. V lost 6 bases, J lost 10 bases, and 13 bases lay in between. The germline gives CDR1 MNHNS, CDR2 SASEGT. CDR3 nucleotide sequence: TGTGCCAGCAGGCCCCTTGGGGACGAGCAGTTCTTC. Translating gives CASRPLGDEQFF.

The chain has TRBV19 and TRBJ2-3, with D unresolved. Between the trimmed V and J ends, which lost 6 bases and 4 bases, there was a span of 20 bases. The CDR3 has 16 residues. Germline lookup yields CDR1 LNHDA and CDR2 SQIVND (reference sequence). The CDR3 sequence is CASRGFRAGSSDTQYF. The CDR3 bases are TGTGCCAGTAGAGGTTTTCGGGCAGGTTCATCAGATACGCAGTATTTT.

The rearrangement uses TRBV7-3 and TRBJ1-1; a weak D match, TRBD1 (6 bases). V was trimmed by 5 bases and J by 2 bases, leaving 9 bases between them. The germline CDR1 and CDR2 sequences are SGHTA and FQGTGA. This CDR3 is built from 13 residues. The CDR3 reads CASSPGTNTEAFF. The CDR3 DNA sequence: TGTGCCAGCAGCCCAGGGACAAACACTGAAGCTTTCTTT.

This clone has more than one count but fewer than ten. The chain is built from TRBV7-2 and TRBJ1-5; D ambiguous. This CDR3 has 14 residues. Germline lookup yields CDR1 SGHTA and CDR2 FQGNSA. The V gene lost 3 bases and the J gene lost 3 bases, with 9 bases spanning the gap. The CDR3 DNA reads as TGTGCCAGCAGCTTTTCAGCTGCCAATCAGCCCCAGCATTTT. Amino acids: CASSFSAANQPQHF.

The chain joins TRBV2 to TRBJ2-1; D is ambiguous. The germline CDR1 and CDR2 sequences are SNHLY and FYNNEI. Trimming removed 2 bases at V and 4 bases at J, with 9 bases between. This CDR3 comprises 14 residues. The chain's CDR3 is CASSERLSYNEQFF. As DNA, the CDR3 is TGTGCCAGCAGTGAAAGGCTCAGTTACAATGAGCAGTTCTTC.

The chain is built from TRBV5-4 and TRBJ2-3; 9 nucleotides line up with TRBD2. V trimming: 6 bases; J trimming: 0 bases; junction bases outside the gene matches: 2. There are 14 residues in the CDR3. Looked up from germline, CDR1 is SGHNT and CDR2 is YYREEE (reference sequence). The CDR3 DNA follows: TGTGCCAGCAACCTAGCGGGAAGCACAGATACGCAGTATTTT. It codes for CASNLAGSTDTQYF.

This chain connects TRBV25-1 to TRBJ1-2; perhaps TRBD1 as D (6 bases). Germline CDR1 and CDR2: MGHDK and SYGVNS. This CDR3 has 17 amino acids. V was clipped by 4 bases and J by 6 bases, with 24 bases between them. The CDR3 spells CASSAPQGGDRFHGYTF. Written as DNA, the CDR3 is TGTGCCAGCAGTGCCCCACAGGGTGGGGACCGTTTTCATGGCTACACCTTC.

This chain joins TRBV27 and TRBJ2-5, with no clear D. V lost 8 bases to trimming and J lost 1 base, with 20 bases between them. Germline CDR1 MNHEY, CDR2 SMNVEV (reference sequence). This CDR3 has 16 amino acids. The CDR3 sequence is CASRPSFVAVQETQYF. The DNA for the CDR3 is TGTGCCAGCCGTCCCTCATTCGTGGCAGTCCAAGAGACCCAGTACTTC.

This chain connects TRBV6-1 to TRBJ2-3; 10 bases are a match to TRBD2. Looked up from germline, CDR1 is MNHNS and CDR2 is SASEGT. V was pared by 2 bases and J by 4 bases, with 6 bases of the junction left unmatched. CDR3 length: 16 amino acids. CDR3 protein: CASSESGGANADTQYF. The DNA of the CDR3 is TGTGCCAGCAGTGAAAGCGGGGGGGCTAACGCAGATACGCAGTATTTT.